The clone carrying this T cell receptor (beta chain) turned up a few times. The antigen is unknown. Germline values: CDR1 SGDLS, CDR2 YYNGEE. Between the trimmed V and J ends, which lost 0 bases and 8 bases, there was a span of 15 bases. The length of the CDR3 is 15 residues. In TCRdb, the reads were re-called with MiXCR into one record per CDR3 protein. The table has tens of thousands of distinct CDR3 sequences, approximately 22% seen once; the top ten hold 79%. This sample was taken from a study of T cell repertoires in cytomegalovirus infection. Study-level background: Public TCR beta signatures marked donors with CMV infection and the matching HLA. Findings of the study overall: The ex vivo response showed dominance by HLA-C-restricted CMV-specific TCR beta clonotypes. Totalled public TCR beta family frequency picked out people who carried CMV plus the relevant HLA.

The clonotype originates from a human donor in good health (CMV status not recorded). Some clones in this sample may be carry-over from other donors' samples. The source material was PBMCs, sequenced either directly or after in vitro stimulation (not recorded which). This sequence joins TRBV9 and TRBJ2-1; D is perhaps TRBD2 (5 bases). The CDR3 sequence is CASSVAGWGRDEQFF. CDR3 nucleotide sequence: TGTGCCAGCAGCGTAGCGGGGTGGGGAAGGGATGAGCAGTTCTTC.